What follows describes a single T cell receptor beta chain. Its antigen is as yet unknown. TCRdb re-derived calls from the RT-PCR reads in MiXCR, one entry per CDR3 protein. The sample has 540,000 or so distinct CDR3 sequences; roughly 13% are singletons. This specimen comes from a study of response to subunit inactivated influenza vaccine. Study results and limitations: That few new T cells are recruited by each seasonal influenza vaccination was the authors' suggestion.

Germline V CDR1 and CDR2: KGHDR, SFDVKD. V dropped 7 bases and J dropped 5 bases, with 17 bases sitting between them. This CDR3 is 15 amino acids long. This TCR was recovered from a man aged 50-60 years who received an inactivated influenza vaccine. J is TRBJ2-1 and V is TRBV24-1; TRBD1 might be the D (6 bases). The sequencing used PBMCs from blood, collected roughly 45 days after vaccination. CDR3 residues: CATSPIGGMNNEQFF. As DNA, the CDR3 is TGTGCCACCAGCCCGATAGGGGGTATGAACAATGAGCAGTTCTTC.